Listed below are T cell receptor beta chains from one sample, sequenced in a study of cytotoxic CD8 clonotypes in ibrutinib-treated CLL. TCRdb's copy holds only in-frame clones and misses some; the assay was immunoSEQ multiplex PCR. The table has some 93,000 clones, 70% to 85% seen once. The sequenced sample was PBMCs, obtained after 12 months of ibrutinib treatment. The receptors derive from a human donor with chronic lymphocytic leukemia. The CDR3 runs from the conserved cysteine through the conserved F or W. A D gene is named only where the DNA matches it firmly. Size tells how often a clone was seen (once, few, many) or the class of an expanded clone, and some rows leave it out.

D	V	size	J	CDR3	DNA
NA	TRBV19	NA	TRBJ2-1	CASTTSRGGLYNEQFF	TGTGCCAGTACTACATCCAGGGGGGGTCTTTACAATGAGCAGTTCTTC
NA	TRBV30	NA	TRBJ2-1	CASNWVTNNEQFF	TGTGCCTCTAATTGGGTAACAAACAATGAGCAGTTCTTC
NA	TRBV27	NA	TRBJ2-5	CASSLSEGGLETQYF	TGTGCCAGCAGTTTATCGGAGGGGGGGCTGGAGACCCAGTACTTC
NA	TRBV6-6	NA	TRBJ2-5	CASSYAGSETQYF	TGTGCCAGCAGTTACGCCGGTTCCGAGACCCAGTACTTC
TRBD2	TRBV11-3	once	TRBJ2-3	CASSQRARGVADTQYF	TGTGCCAGCAGCCAAAGGGCGCGGGGGGTGGCAGATACGCAGTATTTT
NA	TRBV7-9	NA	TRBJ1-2	CASSMATGGGYTF	TGTGCCAGCAGCATGGCGACAGGCGGTGGCTACACCTTC
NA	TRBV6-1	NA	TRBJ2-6	CASSETPLGANVLTF	TGTGCCAGCAGTGAAACCCCTCTGGGGGCCAACGTCCTGACTTTC
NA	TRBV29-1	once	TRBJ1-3	CSVDPGSGNTIYF	TGCAGCGTTGACCCAGGCTCTGGAAACACCATATATTTT
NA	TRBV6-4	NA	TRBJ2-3	CASRGASTDTQYF	TGTGCCAGCAGGGGGGCGAGCACAGATACGCAGTATTTT
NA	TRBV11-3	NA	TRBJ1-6	CASSSGGGPNSPLHF	TGTGCCAGCAGCTCCGGCGGGGGGCCTAATTCACCCCTCCACTTT
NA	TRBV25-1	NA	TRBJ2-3	CASSGAQGRTDTQYF	TGTGCCAGCAGTGGGGCGCAGGGTAGGACAGATACGCAGTATTTT
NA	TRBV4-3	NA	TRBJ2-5	CASSQGMGQETQYF	TGCGCCAGCAGCCAAGGGATGGGGCAGGAGACCCAGTACTTC
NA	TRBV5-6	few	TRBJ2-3	CASSLPLATDTQYF	TGTGCCAGCAGCTTGCCGCTAGCCACAGATACGCAGTATTTT
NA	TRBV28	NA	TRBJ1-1	CASSFGRYTEAFF	TGTGCCAGCAGTTTCGGAAGGTACACTGAAGCTTTCTTT
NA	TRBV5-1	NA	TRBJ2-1	CASSLRLGENNEQFF	TGCGCCAGCAGCTTGCGGCTAGGAGAAAACAATGAGCAGTTCTTC
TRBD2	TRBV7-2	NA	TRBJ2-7	CASSASGVRGEQYF	TGTGCCAGCAGCGCGAGCGGGGTTCGTGGCGAGCAGTACTTC
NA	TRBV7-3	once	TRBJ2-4	CASSMDPEKNIQHF	TGTGCCAGCAGCATGGACCCCGAGAAAAACATTCAGCACTTC
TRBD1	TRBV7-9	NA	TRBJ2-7	CASSLAGTGLYEQYF	TGTGCCAGCAGCTTAGCCGGGACAGGGTTATACGAGCAGTACTTC
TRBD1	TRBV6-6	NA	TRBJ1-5	CASSYTTGTQPQHF	TGTGCCAGCAGTTACACGACAGGGACTCAGCCCCAGCATTTT
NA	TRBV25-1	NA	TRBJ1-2	CASTSSGQGGRNGYTF	TGTGCCAGCACCTCAAGCGGCCAAGGGGGAAGGAATGGCTACACCTTC
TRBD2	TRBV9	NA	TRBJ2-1	CASSTRLAYYNEQFF	TGTGCCAGCAGCACACGACTAGCCTACTACAATGAGCAGTTCTTC
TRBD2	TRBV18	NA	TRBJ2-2	CASSPSGGTTGELFF	TGTGCCAGCTCACCTAGCGGGGGGACCACCGGGGAGCTGTTTTTT
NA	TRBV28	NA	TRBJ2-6	CASSPPSGSGANVLTF	TGTGCCAGCAGTCCCCCTTCCGGGTCTGGGGCCAACGTCCTGACTTTC
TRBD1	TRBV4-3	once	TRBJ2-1	CASSHDGDRWNEQFF	TGCGCCAGCAGCCACGATGGGGACAGGTGGAATGAGCAGTTCTTC
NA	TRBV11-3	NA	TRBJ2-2	CASSLGRLRLTPGELFF	TGTGCCAGCAGCTTAGGTCGGCTTAGATTAACGCCCGGGGAGCTGTTTTTT
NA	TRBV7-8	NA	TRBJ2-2	CASSLAGLNTGELFF	TGTGCCAGCAGCTTAGCGGGGCTGAACACCGGGGAGCTGTTTTTT
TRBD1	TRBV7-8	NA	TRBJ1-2	CASSLNLGTGVYGYTF	TGTGCCAGCAGCTTAAATCTAGGGACAGGGGTCTATGGCTACACCTTC
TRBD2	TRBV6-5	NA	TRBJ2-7	CASSSLAGYEQYF	TGTGCCAGCAGTTCCCTAGCGGGCTACGAGCAGTACTTC
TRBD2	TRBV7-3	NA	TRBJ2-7	CASSSSSGGREQYF	TGTGCCAGCAGCTCGTCTAGCGGGGGGCGCGAGCAGTACTTC
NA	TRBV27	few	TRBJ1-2	CASSLTGNGYTF	TGTGCCAGCAGCCTCACAGGGAACGGCTACACCTTC
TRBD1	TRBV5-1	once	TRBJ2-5	CASSPGPGQRETQYF	TGCGCCAGCAGCCCGGGACCGGGACAGAGAGAGACCCAGTACTTC
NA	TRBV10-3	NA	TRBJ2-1	CAISEGQNEQFF	TGTGCCATCAGTGAGGGACAGAATGAGCAGTTCTTC
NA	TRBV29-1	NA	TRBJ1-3	CSVESNSGNTIYF	TGCAGCGTTGAGTCGAATTCTGGAAACACCATATATTTT
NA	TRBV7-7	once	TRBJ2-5	CASSPGSGKETQYF	TGTGCCAGCAGCCCTGGATCGGGAAAAGAGACCCAGTACTTC
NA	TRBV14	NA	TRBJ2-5	CASSQEISRGQETQYF	TGTGCCAGCAGCCAAGAGATTAGTCGGGGGCAAGAGACCCAGTACTTC
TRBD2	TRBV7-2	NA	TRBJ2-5	CASSFLAARGAQETQYF	TGTGCCAGCAGCTTCCTTGCCGCGCGGGGGGCTCAAGAGACCCAGTACTTC
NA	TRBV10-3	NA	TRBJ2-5	CAISGVDPAETQYF	TGTGCCATCAGTGGGGTAGATCCGGCAGAGACCCAGTACTTC
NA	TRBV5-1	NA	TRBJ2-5	CASSLITDQETQYF	TGCGCCAGCAGCTTAATAACCGACCAAGAGACCCAGTACTTC
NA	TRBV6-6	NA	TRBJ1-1	CASNVGGSNTEAFF	TGTGCCAGCAATGTAGGGGGATCGAACACTGAAGCTTTCTTT
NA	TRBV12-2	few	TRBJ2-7	CASRLTSGYEQYF	TGTGCAAGTCGCTTAACTAGCGGGTACGAGCAGTACTTC
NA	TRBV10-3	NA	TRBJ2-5	CATGRGEETQYF	TGTGCCACTGGGCGGGGCGAGGAGACCCAGTACTTC
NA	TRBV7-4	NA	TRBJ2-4	CASSLVGTSPLAKNIQYF	TGTGCCAGCAGCTTAGTGGGGACATCACCTCTAGCCAAAAACATTCAGTACTTC
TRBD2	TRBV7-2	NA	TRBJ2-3	CASSLGGGGTDTQYF	TGTGCCAGCAGCTTGGGCGGGGGTGGCACAGATACGCAGTATTTT
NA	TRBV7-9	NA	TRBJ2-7	CASRSRGSDHEQYF	TGTGCCAGCAGATCCCGGGGAAGTGACCACGAGCAGTACTTC
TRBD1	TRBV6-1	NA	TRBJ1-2	CASRLGTANYGYTF	TGTGCCAGTCGGCTAGGGACAGCTAACTATGGCTACACCTTC
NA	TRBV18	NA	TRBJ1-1	CASSPDLTGNTEAFF	TGTGCCAGCTCACCGGACCTGACAGGGAACACTGAAGCTTTCTTT
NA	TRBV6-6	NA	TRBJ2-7	CASSYGRGSSYEQYF	TGTGCCAGCAGTTACGGGCGGGGTAGCTCCTACGAGCAGTACTTC
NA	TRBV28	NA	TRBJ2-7	CASSLRSYEQYF	TGTGCCAGCAGTTTGCGGTCCTACGAGCAGTACTTC
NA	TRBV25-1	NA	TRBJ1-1	CASSESRATEAFF	TGTGCCAGCAGTGAATCCCGGGCCACTGAAGCTTTCTTT
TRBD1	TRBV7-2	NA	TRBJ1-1	CASRPGTGGEAFF	TGTGCCAGCAGACCGGGGACAGGGGGCGAAGCTTTCTTT
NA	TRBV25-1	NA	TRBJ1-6	CASSDRPGVTNSPLHF	TGTGCCAGCAGTGATAGGCCCGGGGTAACGAATTCACCCCTCCACTTT
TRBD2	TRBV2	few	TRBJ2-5	CASRGVSGGAEETQYF	TGTGCCAGCAGGGGGGTTAGCGGGGGCGCCGAAGAGACCCAGTACTTC
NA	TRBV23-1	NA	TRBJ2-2	CAKGGPNTGELFF	TGCGCCAAAGGAGGCCCGAACACCGGGGAGCTGTTTTTT
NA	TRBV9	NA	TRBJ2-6	CASSPAGAGLSGANVLTF	TGTGCCAGCAGCCCAGCTGGGGCCGGGCTCTCTGGGGCCAACGTCCTGACTTTC
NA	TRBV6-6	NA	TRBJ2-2	CASTSGFMRAGELFF	TGTGCCAGCACATCGGGGTTTATGAGGGCCGGGGAGCTGTTTTTT
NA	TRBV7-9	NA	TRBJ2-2	CASSLGGSNTGELFF	TGTGCCAGCAGCTTAGGAGGCAGTAACACCGGGGAGCTGTTTTTT
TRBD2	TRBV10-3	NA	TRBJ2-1	CAIRSSGVITTGPFF	TGTGCCATTCGGTCTAGCGGGGTCATTACCACGGGCCCGTTCTTC